These 12 T cell receptor beta chains originate from one sample sequenced in a study of T-cell reconstitution after alpha-beta-depleted transplantation in children. It was with unique molecular identifiers that the TCRbeta library was prepared. MiXCR, run by TCRdb on the PCR reads, gives a single entry per CDR3 protein. The data show about 640,000 distinct CDR3 sequences, with roughly 17% seen just once and approximately 1% held by the top ten. This sample comprised PBMCs from the stem cell graft donor, obtained from the stem cell graft. These receptors originate from a human donor who donated a stem cell graft to a child with acute myeloid leukemia.

This rearrangement joins TRBV7-8 to TRBJ1-1; D not resolved. This CDR3 contains 15 residues. Germline-derived CDR1 and CDR2 are SGHVS and FQNEAQ. Trimming took off 4 bases at V and 2 bases at J, with 14 bases between the two ends. CDR3 coding DNA: TGTGCCAGCAGCTGGTACACCGACCCCAACACTGAAGCTTTCTTT. This codes for CASSWYTDPNTEAFF.

The V gene is TRBV5-6, the J gene TRBJ1-5; 9 bases map to TRBD1. Germline V gene data show CDR1 as SGHDT and CDR2 as YYEEEE. With 0 bases clipped from V and 5 bases from J, the junction kept 6 bases outside the gene matches. The CDR3 length is 16 residues. The CDR3 DNA reads as TGTGCCAGCAGCTTGGGGTCAAGACAGGGGGATCAGCCCCAGCATTTT. Protein sequence: CASSLGSRQGDQPQHF.

This clonotype was counted only a few times. The CDR3 here is CASSLTGAWADTQYF. The CDR3 nucleotides read TGTGCCAGCAGCCTGACAGGGGCGTGGGCAGATACGCAGTATTTT. The chain carries TRBV12-3 or TRBV12-4 and TRBJ2-3, with 8 bases that match TRBD1. The CDR3 loop spans 15 amino acids. The ends lost 6 bases at V and 4 bases at J; junction bases unmatched: 9.

A few counts support this clonotype. The chain links TRBV6-2 or TRBV6-3 to TRBJ2-1, with D possibly being TRBD1 or TRBD2 (5 bases each). Trimming stripped 5 bases from V and 0 bases from J, with 20 bases between. Germline CDR1 MNHEY, CDR2 SVGEGT. The CDR3 spans 18 residues. Written as DNA, the CDR3 is TGTGCCAGCAGTCCGAGGTCCCCGGGACCCCACTCCTACAATGAGCAGTTCTTC. It yields the protein CASSPRSPGPHSYNEQFF.

In its sample, this clonotype was seen many times. This chain joins TRBV15 and TRBJ2-3; 7 bases align to TRBD1. Losses at the gene ends were 3 bases for V and 5 bases for J; bases not matched to a gene: 5. The CDR3 contains 14 residues. The germline V gene has CDR1 LNHNV and CDR2 YYDKDF (reference sequence). The DNA of the CDR3 is TGTGCCACCAGCAGTATTGGACAGGTAGATACGCAGTATTTT. Translated, it gives CATSSIGQVDTQYF.

There are a few counts of this clonotype. The chain carries TRBV12-3 or TRBV12-4 and TRBJ2-2, with D perhaps matching TRBD2 (5 bases). V lost 6 bases and J lost 5, with 16 bases in between. This CDR3 contains 15 residues. The CDR3 loop reads CASSSTEVETGELFF. The CDR3 DNA is TGTGCCAGCAGCTCCACGGAGGTAGAAACCGGGGAGCTGTTTTTT.

The sample holds many counts of this clonotype. The J gene is TRBJ2-2, the V gene TRBV9, with 8 bases identical to TRBD1. Germline V gene lookup returns CDR1 SGDLS and CDR2 YYNGEE. The J segment lost 5 bases and the V segment lost 3 bases, leaving 6 bases of the junction unmatched. This CDR3 is built from 15 residues. The CDR3 nucleotides read TGTGCCAGCAGCGAAAGGACAGGGCAGACCGGGGAGCTGTTTTTT. Its protein product is CASSERTGQTGELFF.

Ten or more counts support this clonotype. The chain uses TRBV10-3 and TRBJ2-1, with TRBD1 identical over 10 bases. CDR1 is ENHRY, CDR2 SYGVKD, per germline. CDR3 size: 15 residues. Trimming cost V 6 bases and J 5 bases; bases outside gene matches: 7. The CDR3 is CAIRSGTGVNNEQFF. CDR3 coding DNA: TGTGCCATCAGATCCGGGACAGGGGTCAACAATGAGCAGTTCTTC.

The chain uses TRBV4-3 and TRBJ2-7; 7 nucleotides agree with TRBD2. This CDR3 has 15 amino acids. V lost 4 bases to trimming and J lost 2 bases; unmatched junction nucleotides: 8. Germline V CDR1 and CDR2: LGHNA, YSLEER. CDR3: CASSPDAGGTYEQYF. The CDR3 DNA reads as TGCGCCAGCAGCCCGGATGCCGGGGGGACCTACGAGCAGTACTTC.

This clonotype was seen many times. The genes are TRBV12-3 or TRBV12-4 and TRBJ2-1; D is uncertain. With 6 bases removed from V and 5 bases from J, the gap between germline ends came to 11 bases. The CDR3 consists of 13 residues. The CDR3 region is CASSSGPHNEQFF. The CDR3 DNA reads as TGTGCCAGCAGCTCCGGCCCCCACAATGAGCAGTTCTTC.

This clonotype was seen at least ten times. The chain couples TRBV20-1 to TRBJ1-1, with 9 bases identical to TRBD1. Germline CDR1 is DFQATT and CDR2 is SNEGSKA (reference sequence). The J segment lost 7 bases and the V segment lost 6 bases, leaving 6 bases of the junction unmatched. The CDR3 is 12 residues long. In nucleotides, the CDR3 is TGCAGTGCCACGACAGGGGGAGATGAAGCTTTCTTT. Its translation: CSATTGGDEAFF.

The V gene is TRBV5-1, the J gene TRBJ2-2, with a possible D match to TRBD1 (6 bases). Germline CDR1 SGHRS, CDR2 YFSETQ. The V gene lost 7 bases and the J gene lost 5 bases, with 12 bases spanning the gap. CDR3 length: 13 residues. The CDR3 DNA is TGCGCCAGCCGCCGGACAGAGACCGGGGAGCTGTTTTTT. Amino acid sequence: CASRRTETGELFF.